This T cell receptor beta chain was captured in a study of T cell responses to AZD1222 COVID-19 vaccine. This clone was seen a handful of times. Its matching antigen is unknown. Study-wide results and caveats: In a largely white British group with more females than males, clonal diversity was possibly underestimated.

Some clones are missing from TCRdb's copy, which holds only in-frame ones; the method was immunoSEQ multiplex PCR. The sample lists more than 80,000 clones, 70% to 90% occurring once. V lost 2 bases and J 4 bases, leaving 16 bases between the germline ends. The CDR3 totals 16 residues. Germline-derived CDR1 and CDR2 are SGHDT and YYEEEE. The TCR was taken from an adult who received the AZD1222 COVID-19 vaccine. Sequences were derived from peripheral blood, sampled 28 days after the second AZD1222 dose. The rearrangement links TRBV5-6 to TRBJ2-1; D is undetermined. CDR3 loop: CASSLIRLQWYNEQFF. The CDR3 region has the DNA TGTGCCAGCAGCTTAATCCGACTCCAATGGTACAATGAGCAGTTCTTC.